The rows below give T cell receptor beta chains drawn from one sample of a study of control samples from healthy donors and cancer patients. The data were produced by immunoSEQ multiplex PCR, yet TCRdb's version contains in-frame clones alone and is incomplete. The profile shows 120,000 to 150,000 clones, around 92% of them singletons. The source material was blood. Every receptor here comes from a man younger than 40 in good health. Each CDR3 is given with its conserved first and last residue. D genes are given only for firm matches. Clone sizes are given selectively: once, few, many, or a class where the clone is expanded.

d_call	v_call	clone_size	cdr3_length	j_call	cdr3_aa	cdr3_nt
TRBD2	TRBV19	few	15	TRBJ2-3	CASRNSGGPLNTQYF	TGTGCCAGTAGAAATAGCGGGGGACCCCTTAATACGCAGTATTTT
TRBD2	TRBV18	-	16	TRBJ2-3	CASSPSPSGVEITQYF	TGTGCCAGCTCACCAAGTCCCAGCGGGGTAGAGATAACGCAGTATTTT
-	TRBV7-3	-	15	TRBJ2-3	CASSRIGGRTDTQYF	TGTGCCAGCAGCCGGATAGGGGGGCGGACAGATACGCAGTATTTT
TRBD2	TRBV7-3	-	16	TRBJ2-3	CASSSGLAGGTDTQYF	TGTGCCAGCAGCTCCGGACTAGCGGGGGGCACAGATACGCAGTATTTT
-	TRBV14	-	13	TRBJ1-2	CASSQDLGVGYTF	TGTGCCAGCAGCCAAGATCTCGGGGTTGGCTACACCTTC
-	TRBV11-2	-	11	TRBJ2-7	CASSPSYEQYF	TGTGCCAGTTCTCCCTCCTACGAGCAGTACTTC
TRBD1	TRBV7-9	-	15	TRBJ1-2	CASSLIGQGNYGYTF	TGTGCCAGCAGCTTAATCGGACAGGGAAACTATGGCTACACCTTC
TRBD1	TRBV7-9	-	15	TRBJ2-7	CASSSPGQGYDEQYF	TGTGCCAGCAGCTCACCGGGACAGGGTTACGACGAGCAGTACTTC
TRBD2	TRBV6-5	-	15	TRBJ2-7	CASTLIAGGSYEQYF	TGTGCCAGCACCCTAATAGCGGGGGGCTCCTACGAGCAGTACTTC
-	TRBV6-5	-	15	TRBJ2-7	CASSRKYETEYEQYF	TGTGCCAGCAGCCGGAAATATGAGACAGAATACGAGCAGTACTTC
-	TRBV11-2	-	14	TRBJ1-1	CASSFRGVNTEAFF	TGTGCCAGCAGCTTCAGGGGTGTGAACACTGAAGCTTTCTTT
TRBD1	TRBV3-1/TRBV3-2	few	14	TRBJ1-2	CASSVQQGHGGYTF	TGTGCCAGCAGCGTCCAACAGGGGCACGGTGGCTACACCTTC
-	TRBV24-1	-	14	TRBJ2-1	CATSDSLNYNEQFF	TGTGCCACCAGTGATTCCCTTAACTACAATGAGCAGTTCTTC
TRBD2	TRBV25-1	-	14	TRBJ2-3	CASSDRGGTDTQYF	TGTGCCAGCAGTGACCGGGGAGGGACAGATACGCAGTATTTT
TRBD1	TRBV24-1	-	16	TRBJ2-7	CATSDHAEDRAYEQYF	TGTGCCACCAGTGATCATGCCGAGGACAGGGCCTACGAGCAGTACTTC
-	TRBV6-4	-	13	TRBJ2-2	CASAGGNTGELFF	TGTGCATCGGCCGGGGGAAACACCGGGGAGCTGTTTTTT
-	TRBV9	-	15	TRBJ1-2	CASSVEMSGYYGYTF	TGTGCCAGCAGCGTAGAAATGAGCGGATACTATGGCTACACCTTC
-	TRBV10-3	-	17	TRBJ1-6	CAISESIGGSYNSPLHF	TGTGCCATCAGTGAATCGATCGGGGGCTCCTATAATTCACCCCTCCACTTT
-	TRBV7-3	-	12	TRBJ1-5	CASSALNQPQHF	TGTGCCAGCAGCGCCTTAAATCAGCCCCAGCATTTT
-	TRBV24-1	-	13	TRBJ2-1	CATSKDGHNEQFF	TGTGCCACCAGTAAGGACGGCCACAATGAGCAGTTCTTC
TRBD1	TRBV7-2	-	15	TRBJ1-4	CASSLSQGRFEKLFF	TGTGCCAGCAGCTTATCACAGGGGCGGTTTGAAAAACTGTTTTTT
-	TRBV5-1	-	17	TRBJ2-6	CASSFRTGISGANVLTF	TGCGCCAGCAGCTTTCGGACGGGGATCTCTGGGGCCAACGTCCTGACTTTC